This TCR beta chain was observed in a study of breast tumors, draining lymph nodes, adjacent tissues. V lost 5 bases and J lost 1, with 11 bases in between. The germline CDR1 and CDR2 sequences are SGHTA and FQGTGA. This CDR3 has 15 amino acids. Each CDR3 protein is one row after TCRdb ran MiXCR on the multiplex PCR reads. Of over 250,000 distinct CDR3 sequences in the sample, 30% to 35% are singletons; the top ten hold more than 1%. This clonotype was recorded at least ten times. Samples came from axillary lymph nodes draining the breast cancer. J is TRBJ2-2 and V is TRBV7-3; D possibly corresponds to TRBD1 (6 bases). This sequence originates from a female donor with breast cancer. Some clones in this sample may be carry-over from other donors' samples. The sample consisted of axillary lymph node tissue. The CDR3 loop is CASSPGAGNTGELFF. As DNA, the CDR3 is TGTGCCAGCAGCCCAGGGGCAGGGAACACCGGGGAGCTGTTTTTT.